This T cell receptor (beta chain) was recovered during a study of blood T cells in healthy people across ages. Then a second PCR, running about 7 to 11 cycles, was carried out with a sample-barcoded 5' primer and a J-beta primer mix. TCRdb itself ran the 5' RACE reads through MiXCR, one entry per CDR3 protein. Among 540,000 or so distinct CDR3 sequences listed, 47% were seen once. The germline V gene encodes CDR1 LNHDA and CDR2 SQIVND (reference sequence). This CDR3 has 14 residues. V shed 4 bases, J shed 7 bases, and the junction held 8 bases outside the gene matches. This chain connects TRBV19 to TRBJ2-3; 7 bases are a match to TRBD1. The sequence was collected from an elderly man in good health. Sample: blood. The CDR3 reads CASSRSRDSHTQYF. The DNA of the CDR3 is TGTGCCAGTAGTAGGTCCAGGGACAGTCATACGCAGTATTTT.